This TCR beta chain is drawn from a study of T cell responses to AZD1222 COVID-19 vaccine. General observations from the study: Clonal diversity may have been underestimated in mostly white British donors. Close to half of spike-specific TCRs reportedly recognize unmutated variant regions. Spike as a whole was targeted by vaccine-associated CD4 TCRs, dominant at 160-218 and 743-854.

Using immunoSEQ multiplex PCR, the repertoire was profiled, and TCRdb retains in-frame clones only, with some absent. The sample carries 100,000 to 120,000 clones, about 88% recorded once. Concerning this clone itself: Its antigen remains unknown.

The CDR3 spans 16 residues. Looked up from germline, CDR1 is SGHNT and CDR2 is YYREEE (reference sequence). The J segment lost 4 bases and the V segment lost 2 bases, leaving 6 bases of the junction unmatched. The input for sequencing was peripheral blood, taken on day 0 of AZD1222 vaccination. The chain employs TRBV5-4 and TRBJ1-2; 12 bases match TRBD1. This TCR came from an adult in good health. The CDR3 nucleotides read TGTGCCAGCAGCTTAATCGGGACAGGGGGCGCCTATGGCTACACCTTC. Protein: CASSLIGTGGAYGYTF.